Detailed here is one T cell receptor beta chain. Sequencing was performed with immunoSEQ multiplex PCR; in TCRdb, only in-frame clones are kept and a portion is missing. The table has fewer than 250,000 clones, about nine tenths seen once. The V segment lost 9 bases and the J segment 5 bases; nucleotides outside the gene matches: 7. From germline, CDR1 is LGHNT and CDR2 FRNRAP. There are 13 residues in the CDR3. This entry is derived from a study of blood T cell repertoires in COVID-19. Looking at the study overall: Sources were T cells, B-cell-depleted T cells, or PBMCs; the material itself was cDNA or gDNA.

The chain employs TRBV12-5 and TRBJ2-1; 7 bases map to TRBD1. Sequences were obtained from peripheral blood. The TCR comes from a man younger than 45 with COVID-19, enrolled during active disease. The CDR3 is CARARQGDNEQFF. In nucleotides, the CDR3 is TGTGCTAGGGCCCGACAGGGCGACAATGAGCAGTTCTTC.